The rows below give T cell receptor beta chains drawn from one sample of a study of blood T cell repertoires in COVID-19. The assay was immunoSEQ multiplex PCR, and TCRdb's table has in-frame clones only and misses some. The repertoire consists of under 250,000 clones, with around 86% occurring once and the leading ten covering under 2%. The sequencing sample was made of peripheral blood. The receptors stem from a woman aged 55-69 years who had recovered from COVID-19. Both conserved end residues are trimmed from each CDR3.

J gene: TRBJ2-5
V gene: TRBV28
CDR3 protein: ASSLVLLTGEKETQY

J gene: TRBJ1-6
V gene: TRBV7-9
CDR3 protein: ASSLETAPLH

J gene: TRBJ2-1
V gene: TRBV19
CDR3 protein: ASRNPTGGLGNEQF

J gene: TRBJ1-1
V gene: TRBV28
CDR3 protein: ASTEFTGKWAEAF

J gene: TRBJ1-5
V gene: TRBV3-1/TRBV3-2
CDR3 protein: ASSQATGSDQPQH

J gene: TRBJ2-7
V gene: TRBV27
CDR3 protein: ASSLAGTVVYEQY

J gene: TRBJ2-3
V gene: TRBV3-1/TRBV3-2
CDR3 protein: ASSQGPENPDTQY

J gene: TRBJ2-1
V gene: TRBV4-3
CDR3 protein: ASSQGRSAGINEQF

J gene: TRBJ2-5
V gene: TRBV5-5
CDR3 protein: ASMGQGYQETQY

J gene: TRBJ1-3
V gene: TRBV7-8
CDR3 protein: ASSYGAGVGSHTIY

J gene: TRBJ2-2
V gene: TRBV5-1
CDR3 protein: ASSLEGAGTGELF

J gene: TRBJ2-7
V gene: TRBV18
CDR3 protein: ASSPGVRSLRTSGVYEQY

J gene: TRBJ2-1
V gene: TRBV6-5
CDR3 protein: ASIVGGYNEQF

J gene: TRBJ2-1
V gene: TRBV4-1
CDR3 protein: ASSQYPTSGGNEQF

J gene: TRBJ1-5
V gene: TRBV28
CDR3 protein: ASRGVGNQPQH

J gene: TRBJ1-3
V gene: TRBV11-3
CDR3 protein: ASSQTGNTIY

J gene: TRBJ1-2
V gene: TRBV20-1
CDR3 protein: SALSRYGYT

J gene: TRBJ2-3
V gene: TRBV7-3
CDR3 protein: ASTPTGRATDTQY

J gene: TRBJ1-6
V gene: TRBV3-1/TRBV3-2
CDR3 protein: ASSQDAGFNSPLH

J gene: TRBJ1-3
V gene: TRBV7-2
CDR3 protein: ASSSQGASNTIY

J gene: TRBJ2-3
V gene: TRBV3-1/TRBV3-2
CDR3 protein: ASSQDVSQNTQY

J gene: TRBJ2-7
V gene: TRBV10-2
CDR3 protein: ASRLAGKSYEQY

J gene: TRBJ2-3
V gene: TRBV27
CDR3 protein: ASSWAGRTDTQY

J gene: TRBJ1-5
V gene: TRBV28
CDR3 protein: ASSPLTEGNQPQH

J gene: TRBJ2-1
V gene: TRBV5-1
CDR3 protein: ASRAWGQGNEQF

J gene: TRBJ2-2
V gene: TRBV19
CDR3 protein: ASSIGTGWDLTTGELF

J gene: TRBJ2-7
V gene: TRBV3-1/TRBV3-2
CDR3 protein: ASSHGRQGNSYEQY

J gene: TRBJ1-1
V gene: TRBV28
CDR3 protein: ASLQDYTEAF

J gene: TRBJ2-3
V gene: TRBV27
CDR3 protein: ASSLEGVTQY

J gene: TRBJ2-7
V gene: TRBV6-2/TRBV6-3
CDR3 protein: ASSPPPGAYEQY

J gene: TRBJ1-1
V gene: TRBV7-2
CDR3 protein: ASSLVFRTEAF

J gene: TRBJ1-3
V gene: TRBV20-1
CDR3 protein: SASEYTGANIY

J gene: TRBJ1-3
V gene: TRBV2
CDR3 protein: ASSRDRPSSGNTIY

J gene: TRBJ2-1
V gene: TRBV7-2
CDR3 protein: ASSLLAGGSYNEQF

J gene: TRBJ1-1
V gene: TRBV12-3/TRBV12-4
CDR3 protein: ASSFWANTEAF

J gene: TRBJ1-5
V gene: TRBV7-8
CDR3 protein: ASSPLKHQPQH

J gene: TRBJ1-5
V gene: TRBV6-5
CDR3 protein: ASRKTGTTNQPQH

J gene: TRBJ2-2
V gene: TRBV5-6
CDR3 protein: ATTVTGSAGELF

J gene: TRBJ2-2
V gene: TRBV9
CDR3 protein: ASSVVVGDTGELF